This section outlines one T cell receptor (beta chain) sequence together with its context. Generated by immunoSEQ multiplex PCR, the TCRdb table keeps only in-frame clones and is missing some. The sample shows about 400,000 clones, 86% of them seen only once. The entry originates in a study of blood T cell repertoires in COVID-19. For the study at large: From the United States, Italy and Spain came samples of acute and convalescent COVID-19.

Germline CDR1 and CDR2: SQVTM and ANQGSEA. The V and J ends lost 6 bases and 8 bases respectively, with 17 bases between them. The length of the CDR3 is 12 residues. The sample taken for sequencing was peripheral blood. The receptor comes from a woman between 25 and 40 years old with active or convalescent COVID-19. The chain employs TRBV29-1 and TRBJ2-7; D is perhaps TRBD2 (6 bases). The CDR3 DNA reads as TGCAGCGTACGTGGGCAGGGAGGTCAGCAGTACTTC. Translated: CSVRGQGGQQYF.